This TCR beta chain was recorded in a study of T cell responses to AZD1222 COVID-19 vaccine. CDR3 size: 11 residues. Trimming shortened V by 3 bases and J by 7 bases, and 4 bases separated the two germline ends. Germline-derived CDR1 and CDR2 are SGHVS and FQNEAQ. This clone was recorded once. No antigen is known for it. The analysis combined second doses at about 4 or about 12 weeks. TCRdb's table, derived via immunoSEQ multiplex PCR, lists solely in-frame clones and lacks some. Here the sample spans about 200,000 clones, about nine tenths being singletons. The study, taken as a whole, reports: Vaccine-related CD4 TCRs covered spike, predominating at 160-218 and 743-854. There were repertoire samples only from the period after the peak T cell response.

The starting material was peripheral blood, obtained 28 days after the second AZD1222 dose. The chain employs TRBV7-8 and TRBJ2-1; D gene ambiguous. This TCR was sampled from an adult who received the AZD1222 COVID-19 vaccine. CDR3 amino acids: CASSLDNEQFF. The CDR3 DNA reads TGTGCCAGCAGCTTGGATAATGAGCAGTTCTTC.